This TCR beta chain originates from a study of a mutant IDH1 vaccine in newly diagnosed glioma (dated by TCRdb to 2020 to 2023). Regarding the complete study: In the chemotherapy-containing groups, vaccination started alongside temozolomide cycles, whereas in patients who had radiotherapy alone it started 4-6 weeks after radiotherapy. Six visits were used for peripheral blood collection: V03 (baseline), V05, V07, V10, V12 and V13. The week-35 safety follow-up was designated visit V12, and the week-47 end of study was designated visit V13. Longitudinal TCRB deep sequencing was done for 20 to 25 treated patients, wherever samples were available for exploratory analyses. Prior to enrollment, standard therapy consisting of radiotherapy alone, temozolomide alone, or radiochemotherapy with temozolomide had been administered to patients, with the combination being received by most patients. The approximately 30 treated patients were approximately 60% male and about 40% female, with a mean age of about 43 years. What the authors observed across the whole study: PBMC samples for TCRB deep sequencing were selected based on availability. It was noted by the authors that analyses of patient blood samples could not be reproduced owing to sample limitations. No apparent relationship was observed between pseudoprogression and alterations in the top peripheral T cell clonotypes detected by TCRB sequencing. Across multiple MHC alleles, vaccine-induced immune responses were seen in approximately 93% of patients.

Concerning this clone: Its antigen is not yet known. No qualities accompany the bases; no much larger clone lies one base away.

The sample's time point label, in plain terms: week 47, end of study. Each vaccine dose was 300 ug of a 20-mer mutant IDH1 peptide in Montanide, given subcutaneously with topical imiquimod. Patients received eight vaccinations in weeks 1, 3, 5, 7, 11, 15, 19 and 23, corresponding to visits V03 through V10. The donors had newly diagnosed IDH1-mutant astrocytomas of WHO grade 3 or 4 that showed loss of nuclear ATRX. The samples were drawn from NOA16, a multicentre, single-arm, open-label phase I trial in Germany that tested a mutant IDH1 peptide vaccine in humans for the first time. Genomic DNA for TCRB sequencing was extracted from EDTA blood using the DNeasy Blood and Tissue Kit. Library prep was done by the immunoSEQ multiplex PCR assay. Rearranged TCR beta chain sequences were amplified with the hsTCRB Kit following the manufacturer's protocol. Sequencing of TCRB libraries was carried out on an Illumina MiSeq. From the authors' description of their analysis: Demultiplexing, trimming and gene mapping were performed with the kit vendor's proprietary platform. In TCRdb, the immuneACCESS table is reduced to in-frame sequences with V and J assigned. These tables do not hold every clone; where another copy was compared, an unresolved V gene accounts for under half, and the others remain unexplained. V, J and clone size were drawn from that table, and D and trimming were deduced from the DNA. This sample has under 40,000 clones in its table, and approximately 89% of those were observed once. The ten largest clones add up to under 2.5% of the sample.

After removal of 6 bases from V and 6 bases from J, the junction retains 5 bases not matched to a gene. The CDR3 starts with the cysteine, ends with the phenylalanine, and has 14 residues. Of all the DNA, just the CDR3 is kept, 42 bases in frame from base 1. The germline V gene sets CDR1 to MDHEN and CDR2 to SYDVKM. The chain couples TRBV28 to TRBJ2-1, with 10 bases matching TRBD1. The TCR comes from a middle-aged man with glioma. Material: PBMCs, obtained from a glioma patient whose treatment included an IDH1 peptide vaccine. The CDR3 region: CASSRTGGGNEQFF. The sequence in DNA is TGTGCCAGCAGCAGGACAGGGGGAGGCAATGAGCAGTTCTTC.